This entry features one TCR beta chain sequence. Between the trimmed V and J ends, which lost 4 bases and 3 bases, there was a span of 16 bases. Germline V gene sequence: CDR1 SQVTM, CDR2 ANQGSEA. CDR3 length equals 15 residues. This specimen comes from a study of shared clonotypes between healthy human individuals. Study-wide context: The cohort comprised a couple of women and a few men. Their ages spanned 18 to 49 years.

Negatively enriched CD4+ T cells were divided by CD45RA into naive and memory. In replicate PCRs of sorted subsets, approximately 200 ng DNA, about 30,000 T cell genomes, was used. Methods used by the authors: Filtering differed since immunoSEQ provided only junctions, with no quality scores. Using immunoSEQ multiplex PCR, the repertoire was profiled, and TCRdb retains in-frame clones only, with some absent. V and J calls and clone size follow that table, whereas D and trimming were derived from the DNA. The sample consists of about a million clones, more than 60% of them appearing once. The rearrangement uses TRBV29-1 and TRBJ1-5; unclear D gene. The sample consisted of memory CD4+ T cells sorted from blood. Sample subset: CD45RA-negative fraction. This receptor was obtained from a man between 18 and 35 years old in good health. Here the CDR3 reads CSVVIQRGDNQPQHF. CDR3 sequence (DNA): TGCAGCGTTGTCATTCAACGCGGAGACAATCAGCCCCAGCATTTT.